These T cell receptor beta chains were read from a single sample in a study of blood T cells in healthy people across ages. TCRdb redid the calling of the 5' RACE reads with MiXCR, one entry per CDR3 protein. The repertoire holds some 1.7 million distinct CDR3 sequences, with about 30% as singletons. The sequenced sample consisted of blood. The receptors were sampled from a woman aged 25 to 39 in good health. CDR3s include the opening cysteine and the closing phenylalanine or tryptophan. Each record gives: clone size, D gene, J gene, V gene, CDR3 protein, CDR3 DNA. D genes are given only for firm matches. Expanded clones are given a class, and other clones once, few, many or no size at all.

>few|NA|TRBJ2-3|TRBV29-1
CSGFDSVRTDTQYF
TGCAGCGGGTTCGACAGCGTTCGCACAGATACGCAGTATTTT
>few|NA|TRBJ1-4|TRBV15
CATSRDRRSTNEKLFF
TGTGCCACCAGCAGAGATAGGCGATCTACTAATGAAAAACTGTTTTTT
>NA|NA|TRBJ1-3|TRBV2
CASSEYNSGNTIYF
TGTGCCAGCAGTGAATATAACTCTGGAAACACCATATATTTT
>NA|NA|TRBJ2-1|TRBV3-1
CASSLDYLGYNEQFF
TGTGCCAGCAGCCTGGATTATTTAGGCTACAATGAGCAGTTCTTC
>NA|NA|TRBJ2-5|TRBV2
CASRRERGANEQYF
TGTGCCAGCAGGCGAGAAAGGGGGGCAAATGAGCAGTACTTC
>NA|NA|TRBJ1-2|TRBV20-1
CSAPSGARRGGYTF
TGCAGTGCCCCCAGCGGCGCCCGGCGAGGTGGCTACACCTTC
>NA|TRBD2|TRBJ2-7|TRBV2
CASSEGSSGKNEQYF
TGTGCCAGCAGTGAAGGGTCTAGCGGGAAAAACGAGCAGTACTTC
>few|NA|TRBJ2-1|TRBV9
CASSVAGGAWNEQFF
TGTGCCAGCAGCGTAGCCGGAGGCGCTTGGAATGAGCAGTTCTTC
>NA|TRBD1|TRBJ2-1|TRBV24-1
CATSDRGQGGNEQFF
TGTGCCACCAGTGACCGCGGACAGGGGGGCAATGAGCAGTTCTTC
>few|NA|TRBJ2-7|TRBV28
CASRGTDNYEQYF
TGTGCCAGCAGAGGGACGGATAACTACGAGCAGTACTTC
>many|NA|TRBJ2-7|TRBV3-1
CASSRGARRTSYEQYF
TGTGCCAGCAGCCGAGGGGCAAGGAGGACCTCCTACGAGCAGTACTTC
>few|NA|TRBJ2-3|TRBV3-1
CASSQGSGGPRTQYF
TGTGCCAGCAGCCAAGGTTCGGGGGGCCCTCGAACGCAGTATTTT
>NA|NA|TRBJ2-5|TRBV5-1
CASKQLGGQETQYF
TGCGCCAGCAAGCAGCTTGGAGGGCAAGAGACCCAGTACTTC
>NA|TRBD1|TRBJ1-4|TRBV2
CATCWDRTNEKLFF
TGTGCCACCTGCTGGGACAGGACGAATGAAAAACTGTTTTTT
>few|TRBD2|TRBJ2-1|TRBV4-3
CASSQDWREGSREQFF
TGCGCCAGCAGCCAAGATTGGCGGGAGGGTTCGCGGGAGCAGTTCTTC
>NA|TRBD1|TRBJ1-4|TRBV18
CASSPPWRGQGGEKLFF
TGTGCCAGCTCACCACCGTGGAGGGGGCAAGGGGGTGAAAAACTGTTTTTT
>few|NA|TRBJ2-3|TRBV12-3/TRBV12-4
CASSSEGSKATQYF
TGTGCCAGCAGTTCGGAGGGGTCGAAAGCAACGCAGTATTTT
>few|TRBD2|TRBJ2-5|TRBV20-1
CSATRGGRETQYF
TGCAGTGCTACGCGGGGGGGTCGGGAGACCCAGTACTTC
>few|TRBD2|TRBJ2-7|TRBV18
CASSPRAGGTLTLSYEQYF
TGTGCCAGCTCACCGAGAGCGGGAGGAACTCTCACCCTCTCCTACGAGCAGTACTTC
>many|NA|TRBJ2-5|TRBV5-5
CASSLMEETQYF
TGTGCCAGCAGCCTGATGGAAGAGACCCAGTACTTC
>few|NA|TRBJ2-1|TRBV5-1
CASSLELSLNEQFF
TGCGCCAGCAGCTTGGAACTTAGTTTGAATGAGCAGTTCTTC
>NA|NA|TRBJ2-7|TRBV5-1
CASSLAAEGTLEQYF
TGCGCCAGCAGCTTGGCCGCGGAGGGGACTTTGGAGCAGTACTTC
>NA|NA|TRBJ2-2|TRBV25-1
CASKPAIGELFF
TGTGCCAGCAAACCCGCAATCGGGGAGCTGTTTTTT
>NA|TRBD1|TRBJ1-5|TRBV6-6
CASTRGRQGDNQPQHF
TGTGCCAGCACCCGAGGGAGACAGGGGGACAATCAGCCCCAGCATTTT
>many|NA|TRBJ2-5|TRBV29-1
CSVVTQGTQYF
TGCAGCGTTGTGACCCAAGGGACCCAGTACTTC
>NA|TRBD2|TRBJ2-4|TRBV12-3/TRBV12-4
CASREAGGPKNEQYF
TGTGCCAGCAGAGAAGCGGGAGGGCCGAAAAATGAGCAGTACTTC
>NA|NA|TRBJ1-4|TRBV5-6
CASSLPNGGQNEKLFF
TGTGCCAGCAGCCTGCCCAACGGGGGGCAGAATGAAAAACTGTTTTTT
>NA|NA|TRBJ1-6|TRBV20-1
CSTRDVGNSPLHF
TGCAGTACTAGAGACGTGGGTAATTCACCCCTCCACTTT
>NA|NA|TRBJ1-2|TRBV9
CASSVEHTVPYGYTF
TGTGCCAGCAGCGTAGAGCATACAGTACCTTATGGCTACACCTTC
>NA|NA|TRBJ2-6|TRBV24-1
CATSDPSRLSVLTF
TGTGCCACCAGTGACCCCTCGCGTCTTTCCGTCCTGACTTTC
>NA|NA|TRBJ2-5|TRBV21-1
CASSKGSGTQYF
TGTGCCAGCAGCAAAGGTTCGGGGACCCAGTACTTC
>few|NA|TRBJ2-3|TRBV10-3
CAISEMNRLDTQYF
TGTGCCATCAGTGAGATGAACCGTCTGGATACGCAGTATTTT
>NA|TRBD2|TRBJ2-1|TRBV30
CAWSNSGSQNEQFF
TGTGCCTGGAGTAACAGCGGGAGTCAGAATGAGCAGTTCTTC
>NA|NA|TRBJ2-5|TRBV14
CASNQDLPETQYF
TGTGCCAGCAACCAAGATCTGCCAGAGACCCAGTACTTC
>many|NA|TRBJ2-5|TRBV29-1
CSVRAGAGETQYF
TGCAGCGTTCGGGCGGGGGCAGGGGAGACCCAGTACTTC
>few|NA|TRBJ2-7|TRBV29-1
CSVQVYEQYF
TGCAGCGTGCAAGTTTACGAGCAGTACTTC
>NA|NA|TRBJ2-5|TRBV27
CASRVRAPRETQYF
TGTGCCAGTCGGGTCAGGGCACCTCGGGAGACCCAGTACTTC
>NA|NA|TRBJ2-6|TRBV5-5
CASSYPRRAMSGANVLTF
TGTGCCAGCAGCTATCCGCGTAGGGCCATGTCTGGGGCCAACGTCCTGACTTTC
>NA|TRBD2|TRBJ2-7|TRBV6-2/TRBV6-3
CASRNGGGAGYEQYF
TGTGCCAGCAGAAATGGCGGGGGGGCAGGCTACGAGCAGTACTTC
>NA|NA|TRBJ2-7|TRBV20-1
CSARGPDFSYEQYF
TGCAGTGCTAGAGGACCGGACTTCTCCTACGAGCAGTACTTC
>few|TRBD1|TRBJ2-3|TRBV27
CASSYRQGQADTQYF
TGTGCCAGCAGTTACCGACAGGGGCAAGCAGATACGCAGTATTTT
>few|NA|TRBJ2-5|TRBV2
CASKLSGWETQYF
TGTGCCAGCAAACTCTCGGGATGGGAGACCCAGTACTTC
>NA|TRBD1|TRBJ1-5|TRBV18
CASSPLGTEDQPQHF
TGTGCCAGCTCACCGCTCGGGACAGAAGATCAGCCCCAGCATTTT
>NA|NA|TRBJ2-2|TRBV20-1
CSAPIPSDNTGELFF
TGCAGTGCTCCCATCCCTAGCGACAACACCGGGGAGCTGTTTTTT
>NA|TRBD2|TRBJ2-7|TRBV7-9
CASSIRGGGSGDEQYF
TGTGCCAGCAGCATTAGAGGCGGCGGGAGTGGCGACGAGCAGTACTTC
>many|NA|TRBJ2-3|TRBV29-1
CSVVGNMVRDTQYF
TGCAGCGTGGTAGGGAATATGGTCCGAGATACGCAGTATTTT
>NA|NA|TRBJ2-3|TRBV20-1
CSASIMRSDTQYF
TGCAGTGCTAGTATTATGCGTTCCGATACGCAGTATTTT
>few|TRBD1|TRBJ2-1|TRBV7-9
CASSNRQGLYNEQFF
TGTGCCAGCAGCAACCGACAGGGGCTCTACAATGAGCAGTTCTTC
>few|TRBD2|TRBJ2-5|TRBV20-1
CSAGPSDRPSGTSQYF
TGCAGTGCTGGACCTTCGGACCGACCTAGCGGCACCTCCCAGTACTTC
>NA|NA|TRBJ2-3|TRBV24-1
CATSDFRGASTDTQYF
TGTGCCACCAGTGATTTTCGGGGAGCTAGCACAGATACGCAGTATTTT
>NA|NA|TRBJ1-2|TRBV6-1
CASNPRQGDGYTF
TGTGCCAGCAATCCCCGGCAAGGAGATGGCTACACCTTC
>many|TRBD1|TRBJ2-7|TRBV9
CASSVGDRSPYEQYF
TGTGCCAGCAGCGTGGGGGACAGGTCACCCTACGAGCAGTACTTC
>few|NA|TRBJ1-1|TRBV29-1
CSVEEGRVNTEAFF
TGCAGCGTTGAAGAGGGACGGGTGAACACTGAAGCTTTCTTT
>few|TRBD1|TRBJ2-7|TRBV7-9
CASSIKEGTGTGEQYF
TGTGCCAGCAGCATAAAGGAAGGGACAGGGACGGGCGAGCAGTACTTC